One T cell receptor beta chain is described in this entry. This specimen comes from a study of blood T cell repertoires in COVID-19. Study details: Italy, Spain and the United States were the sources of the convalescent and acute COVID-19 samples. Sources were T cells, B-cell-depleted T cells, or PBMCs; the material itself was cDNA or gDNA.

This CDR3 contains 15 residues. Germline trimming cut 0 bases from V and 4 bases from J; bases unmatched to any gene: 3. Germline CDR1 SGHRS, CDR2 YFSETQ. As handled by the study authors: Nucleated cell number was recorded as an estimate derived from reference gene primer amplification. Method: immunoSEQ multiplex PCR; TCRdb's copy keeps in-frame clones and lacks some. That table furnishes V, J and clone size, whereas the DNA furnished D and trimming. The table records about 130,000 clones, about 89% of them present only once. Sequenced material: peripheral blood. The origin of this receptor is a man aged 55 to 70 with active or convalescent COVID-19. V gene TRBV5-1 combines with J gene TRBJ2-5, with TRBD2 matching over 10 bases. The CDR3 is CASSLVAGGGETQYF. The DNA for the CDR3 is TGCGCCAGCAGCTTGGTAGCGGGGGGTGGAGAGACCCAGTACTTC.